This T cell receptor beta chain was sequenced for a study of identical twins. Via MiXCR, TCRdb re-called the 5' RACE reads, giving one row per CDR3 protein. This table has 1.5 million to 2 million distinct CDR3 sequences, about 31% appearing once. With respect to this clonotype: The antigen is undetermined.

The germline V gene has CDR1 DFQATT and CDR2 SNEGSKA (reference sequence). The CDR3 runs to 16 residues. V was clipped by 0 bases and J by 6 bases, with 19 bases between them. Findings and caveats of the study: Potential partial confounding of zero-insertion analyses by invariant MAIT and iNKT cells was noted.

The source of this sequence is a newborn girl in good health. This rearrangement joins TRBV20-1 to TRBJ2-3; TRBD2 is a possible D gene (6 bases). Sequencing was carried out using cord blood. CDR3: CSARDRYGGAQDTQYF. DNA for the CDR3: TGCAGTGCTAGAGATCGATATGGCGGGGCTCAGGATACGCAGTATTTT.